Below are 14 T cell receptor beta chains sequenced from a single sample in a study of blood T cell repertoires in COVID-19. Method: immunoSEQ multiplex PCR; TCRdb's copy keeps in-frame clones and lacks some. This sample has 150,000 to 200,000 clones, with around 80% found just once. The sample taken for sequencing was PBMCs or T cells enriched from blood (not recorded which). The receptors derive from a man aged 55-75 years who had been exposed to COVID-19.

The chain combines TRBV3-1 (or the pseudogene TRBV3-2) with TRBJ2-3, with 9 bases matching TRBD2. Germline V CDR1 and CDR2: LGHDT, YNNKEL (reference sequence). The CDR3 runs to 15 residues. V was clipped by 3 bases and J by 2 bases; unmatched bases: 3. CDR3 sequence (DNA): TGTGCCAGCAGCCACCGGACTAGCGACACAGATACGCAGTATTTT. Its protein product is CASSHRTSDTDTQYF.

The chain is built from TRBV10-3 and TRBJ2-2; 15 bases are a match to TRBD2. The junction had 4 bases not matched to a gene; V was cut back by 6 bases and J by 2 bases. This CDR3 is 17 amino acids long. Germline CDR1 and CDR2: ENHRY and SYGVKD. As DNA, the CDR3 is TGTGCCATCAGGGGGACTAGCGGGAGGAATAACACCGGGGAGCTGTTTTTT. This gives the protein CAIRGTSGRNNTGELFF.

This sequence joins TRBV4-2 and TRBJ1-1, with 7 bases matching TRBD1. Germline loops: CDR1 LGHNA, CDR2 YNFKEQ. The V gene end was trimmed by 2 bases and the J gene end by 1 base; junction bases not matched to a gene: 7. This CDR3 is 16 amino acids long. The CDR3 is CASSQPTGRWNTEAFF. CDR3 nucleotides: TGTGCCAGCAGCCAACCGACAGGGCGGTGGAACACTGAAGCTTTCTTT.

This chain joins TRBV6-5 and TRBJ2-1; no definite D call. From germline, CDR1 is MNHEY and CDR2 SVGAGI. The CDR3 is 13 amino acids. V shed 3 bases and J shed 6 bases, with 9 bases lying between them. CDR3 sequence reads: CASSYSKLNEQFF. In DNA, the CDR3 is TGTGCCAGCAGTTATTCAAAACTCAATGAGCAGTTCTTC.

V is TRBV12-3 or TRBV12-4 and J is TRBJ2-7; a possible D gene is TRBD1 (5 bases). The CDR3 is 12 residues long. Trimming stripped 8 bases from V and 4 bases from J, with 12 bases between. CDR3 in DNA: TGTGCCAGCGCCCTGGGGCCGTACGAGCAGTACTTC. It is translated as CASALGPYEQYF.

The V call is TRBV15, the J call TRBJ1-1, with a possible D match to TRBD1 (5 bases). CDR1 is LNHNV and CDR2 is YYDKDF in the germline V gene (reference sequence). With 3 bases removed from V and 5 bases from J, the gap between germline ends came to 13 bases. The CDR3 has 14 amino acids. CDR3 sequence: CATSRQGRGTEAFF. CDR3 nucleotides: TGTGCCACCAGCAGGCAGGGTAGGGGAACTGAAGCTTTCTTT.

The rearrangement uses TRBV7-9 and TRBJ2-1; perhaps TRBD1 as D (5 bases). V lost 4 bases, J lost 9 bases, and 13 bases lay in between. CDR3 length equals 13 residues. CDR1 is SEHNR, CDR2 FQNEAQ, per germline (reference sequence). In DNA form, the CDR3 reads TGTGCCAGCAGCTCCGGACAAGGTAGTGAGCAGTTCTTC. Amino acids: CASSSGQGSEQFF.

The chain's CDR3 is CASSFAGTAYGYTF. As DNA, the CDR3 is TGTGCCAGCAGCTTTGCCGGGACTGCCTATGGCTACACCTTC. This sequence joins TRBV7-2 and TRBJ1-2; TRBD1 is a possible D gene (5 bases). CDR1 is SGHTA, CDR2 FQGNSA, per germline. This CDR3 region has 14 residues. V was pared by 3 bases and J by 4 bases, with 12 bases between. The complete variable domain, with remaining parts taken from reference TRBV7-2 and TRBJ1-2, reads GAGVSQSPSNKVTEKGKDVELRCDPISGHTALYWYRQSLGQGLEFLIYFQGNSAPDKSGLPSDRFSAERTGGSVSTLTIQRTQQEDSAVYLCASSFAGTAYGYTFGSGTRLTVV.

The rearrangement links TRBV2 to TRBJ1-1; the D is unclear. Trimming removed 2 bases at V and 4 bases at J, with 14 bases between. Germline V gene lookup returns CDR1 SNHLY and CDR2 FYNNEI. This CDR3 is 15 amino acids long. CDR3 nucleotides: TGTGCCAGCAGTGAAACACGAGGTGTCGGCACTGAAGCTTTCTTT. Its protein product is CASSETRGVGTEAFF. Together with reference TRBV2 and TRBJ1-1, the CDR3 gives the full variable domain: EPEVTQTPSHQVTQMGQEVILRCVPISNHLYFYWYRQILGQKVEFLVSFYNNEISEKSEIFDDQFSVERPDGSNFTLKIRSTKLEDSAMYFCASSETRGVGTEAFFGQGTRLTVV.

The count of this clone is one. The chain carries TRBV25-1 and TRBJ2-3; 8 bases match TRBD2. The CDR3 contains 14 residues. V shed 5 bases and J 3 bases; nucleotides not matched to a gene: 4. CDR1 and CDR2 (germline): MGHDK, SYGVNS. CDR3 in amino acids: CASSRSGSTDTQYF. CDR3 DNA: TGTGCCAGCAGTCGAAGCGGGAGTACAGATACGCAGTATTTT.

The chain links TRBV5-1 to TRBJ1-4; no definite D call. The CDR3 loop spans 14 amino acids. The V gene lost 2 bases and the J gene lost 4 bases, with 9 bases spanning the gap. CDR1 SGHRS and CDR2 YFSETQ come from the germline V gene. CDR3 amino acids: CASSFGGGNEKLFF. CDR3 nucleotides: TGCGCCAGCAGCTTTGGCGGAGGTAATGAAAAACTGTTTTTT.

The chain uses TRBV29-1 and TRBJ1-1; possible D gene TRBD1, 5 bases. Germline V lookup: CDR1 SQVTM, CDR2 ANQGSEA. Trimming pared 1 base from V and 4 bases from J, leaving 13 bases between. CDR3 length: 14 residues. The CDR3 region is CSVEVLQGLTEAFF. CDR3 nucleotides: TGCAGCGTTGAAGTACTTCAGGGCCTCACTGAAGCTTTCTTT. The entire variable domain, with the rest obtained from reference TRBV29-1 and TRBJ1-1, is as follows: SAVISQKPSRDICQRGTSLTIQCQVDSQVTMMFWYRQQPGQSLTLIATANQGSEATYESGFVIDKFPISRPNLTFSTLTVSNMSPEDSSIYLCSVEVLQGLTEAFFGQGTRLTVV.

The J gene is TRBJ2-3, the V gene TRBV5-1; the match to TRBD2 covers 11 bases. The CDR3 consists of 17 residues. Germline CDR1 and CDR2: SGHRS and YFSETQ. The V gene end was trimmed by 0 bases and the J gene end by 2 bases; junction bases not matched to a gene: 5. This CDR3 reads CASSLGPGLAATDTQYF. CDR3 coding DNA: TGCGCCAGCAGCTTGGGCCCGGGACTAGCGGCCACAGATACGCAGTATTTT.

J is TRBJ1-3 and V is TRBV18; TRBD1 agrees at 9 bases. Trimming removed 2 bases from V and 2 bases from J; junction bases left unmatched: 7. Germline CDR1 reads KGHSH; CDR2 reads LQKENI. This CDR3 comprises 17 residues. The CDR3 nucleotides are TGTGCCAGCTCACCATTACCGACAGGGGGGACTGGAAACACCATATATTTT. This encodes CASSPLPTGGTGNTIYF.